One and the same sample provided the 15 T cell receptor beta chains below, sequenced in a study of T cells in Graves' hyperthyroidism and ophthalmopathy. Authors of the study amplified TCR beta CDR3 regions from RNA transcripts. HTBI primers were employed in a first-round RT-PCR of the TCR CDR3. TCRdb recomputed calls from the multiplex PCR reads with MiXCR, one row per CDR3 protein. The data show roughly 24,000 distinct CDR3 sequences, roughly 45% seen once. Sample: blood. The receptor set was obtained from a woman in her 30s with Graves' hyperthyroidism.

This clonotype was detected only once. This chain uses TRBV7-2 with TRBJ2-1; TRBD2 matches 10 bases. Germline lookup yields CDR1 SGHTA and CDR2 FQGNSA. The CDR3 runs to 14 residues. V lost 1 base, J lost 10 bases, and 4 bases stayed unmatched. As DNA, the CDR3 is TGTGCCAGCAGCTTAGTACCTAGCGGGGGCGAGCAGTTCTTC. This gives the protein CASSLVPSGGEQFF.

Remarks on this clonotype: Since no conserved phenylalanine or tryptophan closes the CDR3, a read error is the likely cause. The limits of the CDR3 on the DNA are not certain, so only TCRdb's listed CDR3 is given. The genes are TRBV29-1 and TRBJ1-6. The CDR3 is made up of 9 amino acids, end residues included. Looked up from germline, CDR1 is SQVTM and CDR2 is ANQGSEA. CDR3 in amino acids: CSAEGGGTS.

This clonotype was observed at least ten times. The CDR3 loop reads CASSRQRGLSYEQYF. DNA for the CDR3: TGTGCCAGCAGCCGCCAAAGGGGACTCTCCTACGAGCAGTACTTC. The chain employs TRBV6-5 and TRBJ2-7; possible D gene TRBD2, 6 bases. The CDR3 is 15 residues long. CDR1 is MNHEY and CDR2 is SVGAGI in the germline V gene. Trimming took 6 bases from V and 0 from J, leaving 15 bases between them.

The CDR3 reads CATSDRTPGANVLTF. Here the CDR3 DNA reads TGTGCCACCAGTGATCGGACGCCTGGGGCCAACGTCCTGACTTTC. The chain is built from TRBV24-1 and TRBJ2-6; D remains unclear. The CDR3 contains 15 residues. Looked up from germline, CDR1 is KGHDR and CDR2 is SFDVKD. V lost 3 bases and J 2 bases, leaving 7 bases between the germline ends.

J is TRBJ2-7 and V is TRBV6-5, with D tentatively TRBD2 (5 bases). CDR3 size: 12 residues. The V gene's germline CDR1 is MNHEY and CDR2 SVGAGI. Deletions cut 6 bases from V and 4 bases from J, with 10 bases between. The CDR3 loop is CASRPLDYEQYF. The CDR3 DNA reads TGTGCCAGCAGACCACTAGATTACGAGCAGTACTTC.

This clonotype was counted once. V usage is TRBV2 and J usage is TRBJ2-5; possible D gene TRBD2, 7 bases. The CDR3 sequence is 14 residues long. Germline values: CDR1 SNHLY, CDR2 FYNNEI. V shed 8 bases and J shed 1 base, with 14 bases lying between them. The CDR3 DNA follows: TGTGCCAGCGGAGGGGGGGGGGTCCAAGAGACCCAGTACTTC. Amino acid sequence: CASGGGGVQETQYF.

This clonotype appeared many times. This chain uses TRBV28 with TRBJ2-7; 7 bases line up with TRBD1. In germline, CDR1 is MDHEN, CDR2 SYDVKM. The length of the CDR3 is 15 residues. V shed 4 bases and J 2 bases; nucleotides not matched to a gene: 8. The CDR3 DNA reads TGTGCCAGCAGTTCTACCGGGACAGAAACCTACGAGCAGTACTTC. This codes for CASSSTGTETYEQYF.

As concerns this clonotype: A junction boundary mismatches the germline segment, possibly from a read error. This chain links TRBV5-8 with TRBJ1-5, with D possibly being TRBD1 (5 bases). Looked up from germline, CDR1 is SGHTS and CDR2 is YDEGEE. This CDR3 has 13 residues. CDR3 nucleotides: TGTGCCAGCGGCTTGGGGGGATCCATGGCCCAGCATTTC. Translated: CASGLGGSMAQHF.

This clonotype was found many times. DNA of the CDR3: TGCGCCAGCAGCCAAGAAGGGTCTGGGTTGGCCTACGAGCAGTACTTC. This codes for CASSQEGSGLAYEQYF. This chain links TRBV4-1 with TRBJ2-7, with D unclear. Trimming cost V 0 bases and J 2 bases, with 14 bases left between them. This CDR3 region has 16 residues. CDR1 and CDR2 (germline): MGHRA, YSYEKL.

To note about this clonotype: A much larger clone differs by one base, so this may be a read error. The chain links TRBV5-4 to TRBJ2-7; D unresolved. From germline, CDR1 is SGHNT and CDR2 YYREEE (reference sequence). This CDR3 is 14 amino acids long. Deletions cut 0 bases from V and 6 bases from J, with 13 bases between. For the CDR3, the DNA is TGTGCCAGCAGCTTGGGTGTTAGTCCGGGCGAGCAGTACTTC. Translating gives CASSLGVSPGEQYF. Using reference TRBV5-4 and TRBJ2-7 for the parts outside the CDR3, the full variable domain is ETGVTQSPTHLIKTRGQQVTLRCSSQSGHNTVSWYQQALGQGPQFIFQYYREEENGRGNFPPRFSGLQFPNYSSELNVNALELDDSALYLCASSLGVSPGEQYFGPGTRLTVT.

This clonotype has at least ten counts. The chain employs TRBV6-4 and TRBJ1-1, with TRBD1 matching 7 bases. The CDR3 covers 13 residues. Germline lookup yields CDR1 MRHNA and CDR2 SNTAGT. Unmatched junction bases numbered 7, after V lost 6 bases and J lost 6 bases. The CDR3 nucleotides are TGTGCCAGCAGCGCCCTTACAGGGGCTGAAGCTTTCTTT. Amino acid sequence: CASSALTGAEAFF.

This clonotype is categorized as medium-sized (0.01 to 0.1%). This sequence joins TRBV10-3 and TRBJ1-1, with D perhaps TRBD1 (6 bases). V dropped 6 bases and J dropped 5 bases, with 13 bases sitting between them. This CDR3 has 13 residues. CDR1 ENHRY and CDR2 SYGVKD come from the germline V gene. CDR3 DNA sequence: TGTGCCATCAGGCCCGGGGGCGAAACTGAAGCTTTCTTT. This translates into CAIRPGGETEAFF.

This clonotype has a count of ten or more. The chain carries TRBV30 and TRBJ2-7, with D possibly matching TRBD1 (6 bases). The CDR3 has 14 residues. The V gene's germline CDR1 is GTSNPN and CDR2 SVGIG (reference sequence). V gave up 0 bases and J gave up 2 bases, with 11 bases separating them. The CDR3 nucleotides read TGTGCCTGGAGTGTCTCCAGGGGACCCTACGAGCAGTACTTC. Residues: CAWSVSRGPYEQYF.

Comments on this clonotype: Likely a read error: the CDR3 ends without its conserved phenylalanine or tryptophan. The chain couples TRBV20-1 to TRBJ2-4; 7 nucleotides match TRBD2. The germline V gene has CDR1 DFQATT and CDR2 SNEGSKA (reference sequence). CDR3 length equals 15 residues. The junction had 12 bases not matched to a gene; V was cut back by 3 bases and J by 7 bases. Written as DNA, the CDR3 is TGCAGTGCTAGTAATGGCGGGAGTGGAGGGAACATTCAGTACCTC. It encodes CSASNGGSGGNIQYL.

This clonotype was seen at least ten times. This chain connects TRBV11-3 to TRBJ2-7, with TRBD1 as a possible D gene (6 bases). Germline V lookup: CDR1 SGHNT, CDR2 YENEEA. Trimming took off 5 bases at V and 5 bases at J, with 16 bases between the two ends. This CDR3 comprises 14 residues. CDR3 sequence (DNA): TGTGCCAGCAGCCGTATCCTGGGGGCCCACGAGCAGTACTTC. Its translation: CASSRILGAHEQYF.